Sequencing of this TCR beta chain was carried out in a study of T cells in Graves' hyperthyroidism and ophthalmopathy. Findings of the study overall: In blood, most of the thyroid clonotypes expanded above 0.001 were also present.

V shed 5 bases and J shed 7 bases, with 2 bases lying between them. Looked up from germline, CDR1 is MDHEN and CDR2 is SYDVKM. This CDR3 has 10 residues. Stable hyperthyroidism: no ophthalmopathy progression over 18 months of follow-up. In making diagnoses, clinical symptoms, serum thyroxine and TRAb, thyroid ultrasound and orbital computed tomography were all used. As concerns this clonotype: Its matching antigen is unknown.

Amplification yielded TCR beta CDR3 regions, with RNA transcripts as the source. The TCR CDR3 first-round RT-PCR relied on the HTBI primer set. TCRdb passed the multiplex PCR reads through MiXCR, listing each CDR3 protein once. In the table there are over 300,000 distinct CDR3 sequences, about 15% of which are singletons. The chain employs TRBV28 and TRBJ1-4, with D unresolved. This sequence was found in a woman aged 55-70 years with Graves' hyperthyroidism. Input material: blood. The CDR3 loop is CASSAEKLFF. CDR3 sequence (DNA): TGTGCCAGCAGTGCTGAAAAACTGTTTTTT. Filled out from reference TRBV28 and TRBJ1-4, the complete variable domain reads DVKVTQSSRYLVKRTGEKVFLECVQDMDHENMFWYRQDPGLGLRLIYFSYDVKMKEKGDIPEGYSVSREKKERFSLILESASTNQTSMYLCASSAEKLFFGSGTQLSVL.